This is a list of T cell receptor beta chains from one sample in a study of T cell responses to AZD1222 COVID-19 vaccine. Here immunoSEQ multiplex PCR was the method, and the copy in TCRdb shows in-frame clones only, minus some. Of 140,000 to 150,000 clones listed, roughly nine tenths are singletons. Specimen: peripheral blood, collected on day 0 of AZD1222 vaccination. The source of these receptors is an adult in good health. The conserved cysteine and the conserved F or W are not part of the CDR3 here.

V gene: TRBV21-1
J gene: TRBJ2-3
CDR3 protein: ASSKARRGHLIDTQY

V gene: TRBV24-1
J gene: TRBJ1-2
CDR3 protein: ATSDSTNYGYT

V gene: TRBV28
J gene: TRBJ1-2
CDR3 protein: ASSHREGYT

V gene: TRBV28
J gene: TRBJ1-2
CDR3 protein: ASSLGQNYGYT

V gene: TRBV5-1
J gene: TRBJ1-4
CDR3 protein: ASSPLRARRLQATNEKLF

V gene: TRBV20-1
J gene: TRBJ2-7
CDR3 protein: SASFLETSPYEQY

V gene: TRBV5-1
J gene: TRBJ2-1
CDR3 protein: ASSPGTSGRGPSYNEQF

V gene: TRBV4-2
J gene: TRBJ1-6
CDR3 protein: ASSQDNSPLH

V gene: TRBV6-5
J gene: TRBJ2-7
CDR3 protein: ASSYSSSGGNEQY

V gene: TRBV7-2
J gene: TRBJ1-1
CDR3 protein: ASSLAPVMNTEAF

V gene: TRBV15
J gene: TRBJ1-1
CDR3 protein: ATSRGAGVPEAF

V gene: TRBV7-9
J gene: TRBJ1-1
CDR3 protein: ASTSVSMNTEAF

V gene: TRBV15
J gene: TRBJ1-2
CDR3 protein: ATSRGGLEGYT

V gene: TRBV6-5
J gene: TRBJ2-1
CDR3 protein: ASSPTELVHEQF

V gene: TRBV3-1/TRBV3-2
J gene: TRBJ1-2
CDR3 protein: ASSQEGRSYT

V gene: TRBV5-1
J gene: TRBJ1-1
CDR3 protein: ASSFDYRSMNTEAF

V gene: TRBV11-1
J gene: TRBJ2-1
CDR3 protein: ASSNGRMSYNEQF

V gene: TRBV6-5
J gene: TRBJ2-1
CDR3 protein: ASMGLNGLYNEQF

V gene: TRBV28
J gene: TRBJ2-1
CDR3 protein: ASSQSTYNEQF

V gene: TRBV9
J gene: TRBJ2-3
CDR3 protein: ASSESLAEPTDTQY

V gene: TRBV18
J gene: TRBJ1-3
CDR3 protein: ASSTTTTVNTIY

V gene: TRBV25-1
J gene: TRBJ2-1
CDR3 protein: ASSATGTWYNEQF